Below, 8 T cell receptor beta chains from the same sample are listed, as sequenced in a study of T cell responses to AZD1222 COVID-19 vaccine. The assay was immunoSEQ multiplex PCR, and TCRdb's table has in-frame clones only and misses some. The data hold around 200,000 clones, with 80% to 90% observed a single time. Sequenced here: peripheral blood, sampled on day 0 of AZD1222 vaccination. These receptors were taken from an adult in good health.

The chain links TRBV18 to TRBJ2-3; TRBD1 might be the D (6 bases). The CDR3 is made up of 15 amino acids. V lost 4 bases to trimming and J lost 4 bases, with 15 bases between them. Germline V lookup: CDR1 KGHSH, CDR2 LQKENI. CDR3 sequence reads: CASSQDRSVSDTQYF. The CDR3 DNA follows: TGTGCCAGCTCACAAGACAGGTCAGTTTCAGATACGCAGTATTTT.

This chain links TRBV5-1 with TRBJ2-7, with 7 nucleotides matching TRBD1. The V gene end was trimmed by 2 bases and the J gene end by 2 bases; junction bases not matched to a gene: 4. The CDR3 spans 14 residues. CDR1 SGHRS and CDR2 YFSETQ come from the germline V gene. In DNA, the CDR3 is TGCGCCAGCAGCTTCGACAGGGCCGCCTACGAGCAGTACTTC. Translated: CASSFDRAAYEQYF.

The chain employs TRBV28 and TRBJ2-3; 7 nucleotides match TRBD2. V was pared by 2 bases and J by 0 bases, with 11 bases of the junction left unmatched. The CDR3 is 18 amino acids. Per the germline V gene, CDR1 is MDHEN and CDR2 is SYDVKM. CDR3 coding DNA: TGTGCCAGCAGTTTAGTAGGGAGGGGTGTATTTAGCACAGATACGCAGTATTTT. Translated, it gives CASSLVGRGVFSTDTQYF. The full variable domain, its missing parts supplied by reference TRBV28 and TRBJ2-3, is DVKVTQSSRYLVKRTGEKVFLECVQDMDHENMFWYRQDPGLGLRLIYFSYDVKMKEKGDIPEGYSVSREKKERFSLILESASTNQTSMYLCASSLVGRGVFSTDTQYFGPGTRLTVL.

The rearrangement uses TRBV5-1 and TRBJ1-4; no definite D call. The CDR3 has 14 amino acids. Germline V gives CDR1 SGHRS, CDR2 YFSETQ. The V end lost 4 bases, the J end lost 5 bases, and 12 bases lay between the germline ends. The CDR3 DNA reads as TGCGCCAGCAGCCCGAAAGGGTCAAATGAAAAACTGTTTTTT. It yields the protein CASSPKGSNEKLFF.

The rearrangement links TRBV7-8 to TRBJ1-4; 8 bases match TRBD1. From germline, CDR1 is SGHVS and CDR2 FQNEAQ. The CDR3 consists of 16 residues. V trimming: 3 bases; J trimming: 7 bases; junction bases outside the gene matches: 10. CDR3 protein: CASSLASAGGVEKLFF. In DNA form, the CDR3 reads TGTGCCAGCAGCTTGGCGTCCGCAGGGGGCGTTGAAAAACTGTTTTTT.

The chain links TRBV2 to TRBJ2-1; D gene uncertain. Germline V gene sequence: CDR1 SNHLY, CDR2 FYNNEI. This CDR3 is 10 amino acids long. V was clipped by 9 bases and J by 8 bases, with 8 bases between them. The CDR3 reads CARYPDEQFF. The CDR3, as DNA: TGTGCCAGATACCCAGATGAGCAGTTCTTC.

V gene TRBV11-2 combines with J gene TRBJ2-7; no definite D call. Trimming took off 3 bases at V and 2 bases at J, with 8 bases between the two ends. CDR1 is SGHAT, CDR2 FQNNGV, per germline. The CDR3 runs to 13 residues. For the CDR3, the DNA is TGTGCCAGCAGCTTTCCCACCGCCTACGAGCAGTACTTC. Protein: CASSFPTAYEQYF.

The chain couples TRBV19 to TRBJ2-7; D is perhaps TRBD2 (6 bases). With 4 bases removed from V and 2 bases from J, the gap between germline ends came to 12 bases. In germline, CDR1 is LNHDA, CDR2 SQIVND (reference sequence). This CDR3 comprises 14 residues. The CDR3 here is CASSTTGGAYEQYF. The CDR3 DNA sequence: TGTGCCAGTAGTACTACTGGAGGGGCCTACGAGCAGTACTTC.